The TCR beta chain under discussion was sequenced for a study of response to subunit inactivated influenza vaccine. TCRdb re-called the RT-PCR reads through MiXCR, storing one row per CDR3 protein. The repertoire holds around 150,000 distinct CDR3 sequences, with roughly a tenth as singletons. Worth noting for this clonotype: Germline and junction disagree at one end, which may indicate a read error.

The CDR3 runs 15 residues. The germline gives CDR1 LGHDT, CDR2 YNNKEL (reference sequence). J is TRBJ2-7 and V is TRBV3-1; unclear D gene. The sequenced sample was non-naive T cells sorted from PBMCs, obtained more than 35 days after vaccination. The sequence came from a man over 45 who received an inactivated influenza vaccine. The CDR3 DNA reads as TGTGCCAGCTGCCATGACGGGCTGGTTTCCTACGAGCAGTACTTC. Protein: CASCHDGLVSYEQYF.